This paragraph reports one TCR beta chain. Its antigen is still unknown. The gene nomenclature and germline references here are murine. The CDR3 end lies 4 residues beyond the end of the read and is filled in from the germline J gene. Pooled mouse cutaneous lymph node cells were stained for CD4, CD8alpha, NKG2D, NKG2ACE and other markers, then sorted on a BD Influx. The source of the sample is a study of CD8+ T cells in alopecia areata (dated by TCRdb to the late 2010s). In terms of the full investigation: Skin from C3H/HeJ donors with spontaneous alopecia (about 6-13 months old) was grafted onto female C3H/HeJ recipients aged roughly 6-11 weeks. Scalp clonality was compared among normal scalp (n=4), patchy alopecia areata scalp (n=8), and alopecia totalis/universalis scalp (n=8). Scalp tissue and sorted CD4+ and CD8+ peripheral blood T cells from patchy and totalis/universalis alopecia areata patients and from healthy controls were covered by human TCRbeta sequencing. RNA was extracted with the PAXgene miRNA kit for fixed scalp, the miRNeasy kit for PBMCs, and the RNeasy kit for mouse skin. TCRbeta CDR3 regions were amplified by immunoSEQ multiplex PCR with 35 Vbeta forward and 13 Jbeta reverse primers. The study used high-throughput TCRbeta sequencing to examine T cell clonal expansion in alopecia areata, in both the C3H/HeJ mouse model and human patients. Study-wide findings and limitations: Shared TCR sequences between patients were less evident than in mice, which may be partly attributable to HLA diversity in the patient population. Unlike mouse skin, which is dominated by gammadelta T cells, normal human skin has resident alphabeta T cells that are also sequenced, and this complicates analysis of the scalp TCR repertoire. Compared with normal scalp, lesional scalp, particularly in alopecia totalis/universalis, had higher clonality and more expanded CD8+ clones, which suggests antigenic drive.

Libraries were built with the immunoSEQ multiplex PCR assay. RNA was extracted from all samples and reverse transcribed into cDNA, which served as template for TCR sequencing. SuperScript III was used to make first-strand cDNA, primed with a 2:1 mix of oligo-dT and random hexamers. A synthetic immune receptor repertoire was used to assess amplification bias, and residual bias was removed computationally. Sequencing of the libraries was done on Illumina HiSeq using 60 bp reads that spanned the CDR3 and were read from J toward V. As for the authors' bioinformatics: Raw reads were preprocessed for error removal, and CDR3 was defined according to IMGT conventions as running from the conserved cysteine to phenylalanine. Clonality was calculated as 1 minus Shannon entropy normalized by log2 of the number of productive unique TCRs. CD4 or CD8 identity of scalp clones was inferred by cross-referencing scalp TCRbeta sequences with sorted blood CD4 and CD8 repertoires. The table comes from immuneACCESS by way of TCRdb, which keeps in-frame sequences with V and J called. Part of the clones is missing from these tables; in studies checked, under half for an unresolved V gene and the rest for unknown reasons. V and J calls and clone size are given by that table; D and trimming were obtained from the DNA. The data for this sample show around 300,000 clones, each detected more than once. The biggest ten clones account for 0.9% to 1.5% of the sample.

Relative to germline, V is 2 bases shorter and J is 0 bases shorter, with 7 bases between their ends. Spanning cysteine to phenylalanine, the CDR3 consists of 14 amino acids. The DNA has 30 bases, all within the CDR3, and is read from base 1. Reading the germline V gene gives CDR1 NNHDY and CDR2 SYVADS. The source material was CD4+ T cells sorted from a lymph node. This sequence originates from a C3H/HeJ mouse with alopecia areata. This strain has the MHC haplotype H2-k. The V and J genes are TRBV13-3 and TRBJ2-5; perhaps TRBD1 is the D gene, with 5 bases matching. The CDR3 bases that were read are TGTGCCAGCAGTGAAAGGGGTAACCAAGAC. The encoded protein is CASSERGNQD. The whole CDR3 reads CASSERGNQDTQYF.